This T cell receptor beta chain was found in a study of spatial heterogeneity in lung cancer. The overall study: The count of detected beta-chain sequences consistently exceeded that of alpha-chain sequences.

This clonotype appeared a few times. Time point meaning: sample taken at primary tumor resection. Without sorting, whole RNA was sequenced from tumor, nontumor lung or frozen PBMC. Untreated early-stage non-small cell lung cancer patients, around 72 in total, were the donors. CDR1 SQVTM and CDR2 ANQGSEA come from the germline V gene. The CDR3 consists of 13 residues. V was pared by 4 bases and J by 3 bases, with 10 bases between. TCRdb re-analysed the 5' RACE reads in MiXCR, keeping a single row per CDR3 protein. The repertoire has about 92,000 distinct CDR3 sequences, more than 10% of them found once; the top ten carry approximately 39%.

This sample comprised PBMCs, obtained at surgery. This TCR came from a male donor with early-stage non-small cell lung cancer. The chain joins TRBV29-1 to TRBJ2-4; unclear D gene. The CDR3 coding sequence is TGCAGCGTTGTAAGGCACAACAAAAACATTCAGTACTTC. Amino acid sequence: CSVVRHNKNIQYF.